A selection of T cell receptor beta chains follows, all from one sample in a study of T cell responses to AZD1222 COVID-19 vaccine. Repertoires were generated with immunoSEQ multiplex PCR, while TCRdb's copy carries only in-frame clones and drops some. The data hold more than 110,000 clones, with 91% observed a single time. Sequencing used peripheral blood, obtained on day 0 of AZD1222 vaccination. Every receptor here comes from an adult in good health. CDR3s include the opening cysteine and the closing phenylalanine or tryptophan. The order of the fields is CDR3 protein, CDR3 DNA, V gene, clone size, J gene, D gene. A D gene is named only where the DNA matches it firmly. Clone size is shown for a subset of rows, as once, few, many or a class of expanded clone.

CASSIGGLGELFF	TGTGCCAGTAGTATAGGGGGGCTCGGGGAGCTGTTTTTT	TRBV19	once	TRBJ2-2	-
CASSPRGWGSYEQYF	TGTGCCAGCAGCCCCCGGGGGTGGGGTTCCTACGAGCAGTACTTC	TRBV7-2	once	TRBJ2-7	-
CASRPTGGALYEQYF	TGTGCCAGCAGGCCCACAGGCGGGGCTCTATACGAGCAGTACTTC	TRBV11-3	-	TRBJ2-7	-
CASSLVYNEQFF	TGTGCCAGCAGCTTAGTCTACAATGAGCAGTTCTTC	TRBV11-2	many	TRBJ2-1	-
CASSPITQNSGYTF	TGCGCCAGCAGCCCTATTACGCAAAACTCTGGCTACACCTTC	TRBV5-1	-	TRBJ1-2	-
CASNAQFQNTGELFF	TGTGCCAGCAATGCCCAATTCCAGAACACCGGGGAGCTGTTTTTT	TRBV11-2	-	TRBJ2-2	-
CASGFGTTGNGYTF	TGTGCTAGTGGATTTGGTACGACGGGGAATGGCTACACCTTC	TRBV12-5	-	TRBJ1-2	-
CATLRGTGAGYTF	TGTGCCACCCTCCGGGGGACAGGGGCGGGCTACACCTTC	TRBV2	-	TRBJ1-2	TRBD1
CATSRDLLGLREKLFF	TGTGCCACCAGCAGAGATTTATTAGGTCTCCGTGAAAAACTGTTTTTT	TRBV15	once	TRBJ1-4	-
CASTPRESTSGNTIYF	TGTGCCAGTACCCCTCGGGAGTCCACCTCTGGAAACACCATATATTTT	TRBV19	-	TRBJ1-3	-
CATGQGGNQPQHF	TGTGCCACCGGACAGGGGGGAAATCAGCCCCAGCATTTT	TRBV18	-	TRBJ1-5	TRBD1
CASRQTRGYGYTF	TGCGCCAGCAGGCAAACCCGCGGCTATGGCTACACCTTC	TRBV5-1	few	TRBJ1-2	-
CASSPPGSDWMNTEAFF	TGTGCCAGCAGTCCCCCTGGGTCAGACTGGATGAACACTGAAGCTTTCTTT	TRBV6-6	-	TRBJ1-1	-
CASSFQQGTGELFF	TGTGCCAGCAGCTTCCAACAGGGGACCGGGGAGCTGTTTTTT	TRBV7-2	-	TRBJ2-2	TRBD1
CASNGWDRGSSGNTIYF	TGTGCCAGCAACGGATGGGACAGGGGGAGTTCTGGAAACACCATATATTTT	TRBV14	-	TRBJ1-3	TRBD1
CASRPIGNTEAFF	TGTGCCAGTAGGCCCATAGGGAACACTGAAGCTTTCTTT	TRBV19	once	TRBJ1-1	-
CASSPQTGSDQPQHF	TGTGCCAGCAGCCCCCAAACAGGGTCTGATCAGCCCCAGCATTTT	TRBV7-2	-	TRBJ1-5	-
CASSADATSGYTDTQYF	TGTGCCAGCAGCGCCGATGCGACTAGCGGTTACACAGATACGCAGTATTTT	TRBV9	-	TRBJ2-3	TRBD2
CASSFTNRDRGLETQYF	TGTGCCAGCAGCTTCACGAATCGGGACAGGGGACTAGAGACCCAGTACTTC	TRBV21-1	-	TRBJ2-5	-
CASSPGTTGELFF	TGTGCCAGTAGTCCCGGGACGACCGGGGAGCTGTTTTTT	TRBV19	-	TRBJ2-2	-
CATSSGSGNSYEQYF	TGTGCCACCAGCAGCGGGAGTGGGAACTCCTACGAGCAGTACTTC	TRBV15	-	TRBJ2-7	-
CASGDRFIRREQYF	TGTGCCAGCGGTGACAGGTTTATCCGACGCGAGCAGTACTTC	TRBV28	-	TRBJ2-7	-
CASSIGPGADTEAFF	TGTGCCAGTAGTATAGGTCCGGGGGCAGATACTGAAGCTTTCTTT	TRBV19	-	TRBJ1-1	-
CASSLTRLTSYEQYF	TGTGCCAGCAGCCTTACTCGACTCACTTCTTACGAGCAGTACTTC	TRBV7-2	-	TRBJ2-7	-
CATSDVGQRSSSGNTIYF	TGTGCCACCAGTGATGTGGGACAGCGCAGTTCTTCTGGAAACACCATATATTTT	TRBV24-1	-	TRBJ1-3	TRBD1
CAIGARGENEKLFF	TGTGCCATCGGGGCACGGGGCGAAAATGAAAAACTGTTTTTT	TRBV10-3	-	TRBJ1-4	-
CASSFLTGTSYGYTF	TGTGCCAGCAGTTTCCTCACCGGGACCTCCTATGGCTACACCTTC	TRBV6-2/TRBV6-3	-	TRBJ1-2	-
CASSWHGGLNTEAFF	TGTGCCAGCAGCTGGCATGGGGGCCTGAACACTGAAGCTTTCTTT	TRBV7-8	-	TRBJ1-1	-
CASSSGTGDIQYF	TGTGCCAGCAGTTCTGGGACAGGGGACATTCAGTACTTC	TRBV28	-	TRBJ2-4	TRBD1
CASTLTGNSYNEQFF	TGTGCCAGCACCTTGACGGGAAACTCCTACAATGAGCAGTTCTTC	TRBV9	-	TRBJ2-1	-
CASSVSRTGEDTEAFF	TGTGCCAGCAGCGTATCCAGGACAGGGGAAGATACTGAAGCTTTCTTT	TRBV9	-	TRBJ1-1	TRBD1
CAWSEGTSGRDEQYF	TGTGCCTGGAGTGAAGGGACTAGCGGGAGGGACGAGCAGTACTTC	TRBV30	-	TRBJ2-7	TRBD2
CASSFPVGGIETDTQYF	TGTGCCAGCAGCTTCCCAGTAGGTGGGATTGAGACAGATACGCAGTATTTT	TRBV7-2	-	TRBJ2-3	-
CASSRKNTEAFF	TGTGCCAGCAGCCGGAAGAACACTGAAGCTTTCTTT	TRBV6-2/TRBV6-3	-	TRBJ1-1	-
CASSLLAGNTIYF	TGTGCCAGCAGCTTGTTGGCGGGAAACACCATATATTTT	TRBV11-2	once	TRBJ1-3	-
CASMVGRGTDTQYF	TGTGCCAGCATGGTCGGGAGGGGCACAGATACGCAGTATTTT	TRBV2	-	TRBJ2-3	TRBD2
CASLAIGTDTQYF	TGTGCCAGTCTAGCAATTGGAACAGATACGCAGTATTTT	TRBV19	once	TRBJ2-3	-
CASTSFSRQVEAFF	TGTGCCAGCACCTCATTCAGCCGGCAGGTTGAAGCTTTCTTT	TRBV28	-	TRBJ1-1	-
CASSRDRARTGELFF	TGTGCCAGCAGCCGCGACAGGGCGAGGACCGGGGAGCTGTTTTTT	TRBV11-3	once	TRBJ2-2	TRBD1
CASSSGQSNIQYF	TGTGCCAGCAGCTCCGGACAGTCCAACATTCAGTACTTC	TRBV11-2	-	TRBJ2-4	-
CASSQGGPGQGNQPQHF	TGTGCCAGCAGCCAAGGAGGACCGGGACAGGGTAATCAGCCCCAGCATTTT	TRBV7-2	-	TRBJ1-5	TRBD1
CASGPRTDSNTEAFF	TGTGCCAGCGGACCTCGGACAGACTCGAACACTGAAGCTTTCTTT	TRBV7-2	-	TRBJ1-1	-
CASSVGGGPNQPQHF	TGTGCCAGCAGCGTAGGTGGGGGGCCCAATCAGCCCCAGCATTTT	TRBV9	once	TRBJ1-5	-
CASSDSRDEQYF	TGTGCCAGCTCAGATTCCCGGGACGAGCAGTACTTC	TRBV18	-	TRBJ2-7	-
CASSAGVTGEEYNEQFF	TGTGCCAGCAGTGCCGGGGTTACGGGAGAAGAGTACAATGAGCAGTTCTTC	TRBV6-1	-	TRBJ2-1	-
CATSLGWQWKGEQFF	TGTGCCACCAGCCTCGGGTGGCAGTGGAAGGGTGAGCAGTTCTTC	TRBV15	-	TRBJ2-1	-
CASSVNIGLQSYNEQFF	TGTGCCAGCAGCGTAAATATCGGGCTGCAAAGTTACAATGAGCAGTTCTTC	TRBV9	-	TRBJ2-1	-
CASSRGALGGYTF	TGTGCCAGCAGTAGGGGGGCGCTGGGAGGCTACACCTTC	TRBV6-5	-	TRBJ1-2	-
CAGGRGGTGELFF	TGTGCCGGGGGTCGAGGGGGCACCGGGGAGCTGTTTTTT	TRBV7-3	once	TRBJ2-2	-
CASGVGGADTQYF	TGCGCCAGCGGAGTGGGAGGGGCAGATACGCAGTATTTT	TRBV10-1	once	TRBJ2-3	TRBD2
CASSLGVAKNIQYF	TGTGCCAGCAGCTTAGGGGTAGCCAAAAACATTCAGTACTTC	TRBV7-2	-	TRBJ2-4	-
CASSAEVRGGEQYF	TGTGCCAGCAGCGCGGAGGTGCGGGGAGGGGAGCAGTACTTC	TRBV9	-	TRBJ2-7	TRBD2
CASRHDTGELFF	TGCGCCAGCAGACATGACACCGGGGAGCTGTTTTTT	TRBV10-2	few	TRBJ2-2	-